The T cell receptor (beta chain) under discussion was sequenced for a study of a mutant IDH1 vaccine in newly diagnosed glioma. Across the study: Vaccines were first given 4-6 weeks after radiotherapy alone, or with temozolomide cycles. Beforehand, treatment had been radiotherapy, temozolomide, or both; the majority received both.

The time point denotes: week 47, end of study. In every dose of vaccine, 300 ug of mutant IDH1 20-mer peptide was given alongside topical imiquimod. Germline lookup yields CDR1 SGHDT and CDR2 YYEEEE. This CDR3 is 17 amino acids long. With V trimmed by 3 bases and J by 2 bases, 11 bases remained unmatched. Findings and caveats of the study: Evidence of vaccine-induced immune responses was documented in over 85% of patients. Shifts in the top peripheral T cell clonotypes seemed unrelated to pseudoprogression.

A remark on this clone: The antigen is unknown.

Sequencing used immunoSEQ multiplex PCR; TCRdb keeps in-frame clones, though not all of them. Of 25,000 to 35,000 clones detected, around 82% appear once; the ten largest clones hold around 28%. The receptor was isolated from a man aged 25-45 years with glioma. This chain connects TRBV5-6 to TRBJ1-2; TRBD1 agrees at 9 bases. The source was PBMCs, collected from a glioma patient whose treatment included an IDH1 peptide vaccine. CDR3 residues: CASSSTGTGSSNYGYTF. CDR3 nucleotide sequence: TGTGCCAGCAGCTCAACCGGGACAGGGTCTTCGAACTATGGCTACACCTTC.